Listed here is a single TCR beta chain. The sample originates from a study of blood T cell repertoires in COVID-19. Study-level background: Whether acute or convalescent, the COVID-19 samples came from the United States, Italy and Spain. Nucleic acid was either cDNA or gDNA, and it came from T cells, B-cell-depleted T cells, or PBMCs.

V was clipped by 4 bases and J by 8 bases; unmatched bases: 7. This CDR3 has 13 amino acids. Germline CDR1 reads SGHNT; CDR2 reads YYREEE (reference sequence). Study processing details: Estimated nucleated cell counts came from reference gene primer amplification. Repertoires were generated with immunoSEQ multiplex PCR, while TCRdb's copy carries only in-frame clones and drops some. D and trimming come from the DNA, and the V and J calls and clone size come from that table. Of 60,000 to 75,000 clones in the sample, roughly 85% were seen once. The chain joins TRBV5-4 to TRBJ1-2; 8 bases agree with TRBD1. The source material was peripheral blood. The origin of this receptor is a woman of 80 years or more with acute or convalescent COVID-19. CDR3 DNA: TGTGCCAGCAGCGTAGACAGGGGATTAGGCTACACCTTC. Residues: CASSVDRGLGYTF. Using reference TRBV5-4 and TRBJ1-2 for the parts outside the CDR3, the full variable domain is ETGVTQSPTHLIKTRGQQVTLRCSSQSGHNTVSWYQQALGQGPQFIFQYYREEENGRGNFPPRFSGLQFPNYSSELNVNALELDDSALYLCASSVDRGLGYTFGSGTRLTVV.